The rows below give T cell receptor beta chains drawn from one sample of a study of T cells in localized non-small cell lung cancer. Assay: immunoSEQ multiplex PCR; the TCRdb copy retains only in-frame clones and omits some. The sample contains under 30,000 clones, approximately 90% of which appear only once. Sample: peripheral blood, taken before any cancer treatment. The receptors come from a woman aged 40-70 years with stage I lung adenocarcinoma. Both conserved end residues are part of each CDR3. The D gene is left open where the match is weak. Clone sizes are given selectively: once, few, many, or a class where the clone is expanded.

>TRBJ1-2|TRBV28|.|.
CASSLGDPANYGYTF
TGTGCCAGCAGTTTGGGGGATCCAGCTAACTATGGCTACACCTTC
>TRBJ2-2|TRBV11-2|.|.
CASSLAGMGAGELFF
TGTGCCAGCAGCTTAGCAGGGATGGGGGCCGGGGAGCTGTTTTTT
>TRBJ2-3|TRBV7-9|.|TRBD1
CASSSRDRDLTDTQYF
TGTGCCAGCAGCAGCCGGGACAGGGACCTCACAGATACGCAGTATTTT
>TRBJ2-5|TRBV19|.|.
CASSGTASSEETQYF
TGTGCCAGTAGCGGGACGGCTAGTTCAGAAGAGACCCAGTACTTC
>TRBJ2-1|TRBV11-2|once|.
CASSWTTDGQQFF
TGTGCCAGCAGCTGGACTACGGACGGACAGCAGTTCTTC
>TRBJ1-1|TRBV5-4|.|.
CASSTERLPNTEAFF
TGTGCCAGCAGCACCGAGAGACTACCGAACACTGAAGCTTTCTTT
>TRBJ1-2|TRBV28|once|.
CASRIGGPPGYTF
TGTGCCAGCAGGATAGGGGGGCCTCCCGGCTACACCTTC
>TRBJ2-2|TRBV7-9|.|.
CASSLRSVGATGELFF
TGTGCCAGCAGCTTACGATCGGTGGGGGCGACCGGGGAGCTGTTTTTT
>TRBJ2-1|TRBV5-6|.|.
CASSLRRKANEQFF
TGTGCCAGCAGCTTGAGACGGAAGGCCAATGAGCAGTTCTTC
>TRBJ1-1|TRBV5-1|.|.
CASSLEGNTEAFF
TGCGCCAGCAGCTTGGAAGGGAACACTGAAGCTTTCTTT
>TRBJ2-7|TRBV30|.|.
CAWSVYGFGSYEQYF
TGTGCCTGGAGTGTATACGGTTTTGGTTCCTACGAGCAGTACTTC